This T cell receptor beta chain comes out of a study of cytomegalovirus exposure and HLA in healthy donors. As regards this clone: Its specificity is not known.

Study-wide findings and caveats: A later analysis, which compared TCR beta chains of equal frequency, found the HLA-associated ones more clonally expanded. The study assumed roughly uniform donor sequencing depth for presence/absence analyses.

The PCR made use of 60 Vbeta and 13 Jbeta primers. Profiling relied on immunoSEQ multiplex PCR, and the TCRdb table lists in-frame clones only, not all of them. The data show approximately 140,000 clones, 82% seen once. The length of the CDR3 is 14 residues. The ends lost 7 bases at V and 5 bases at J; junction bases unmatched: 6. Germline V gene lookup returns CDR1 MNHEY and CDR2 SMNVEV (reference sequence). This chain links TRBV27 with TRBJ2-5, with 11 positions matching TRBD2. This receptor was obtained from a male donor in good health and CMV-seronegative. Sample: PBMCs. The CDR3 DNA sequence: TGTGCCAGCATGGATCTAGCGGGGGGCGAGACCCAGTACTTC. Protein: CASMDLAGGETQYF.